This TCR beta chain was observed in a study of blood T cells in healthy people across ages (dated by TCRdb to between 2014 and 2016). In the study overall: In model experiments, template switching captured about one uniquely barcoded TCR beta cDNA molecule for every two T cells. Age-related changes in TCR beta repertoire diversity were measured in the study by deep sequencing normalized with unique cDNA molecular identifiers. The donors were divided into four age groups: young (average about 15 years), middle-aged (around 37), aged (approximately 59) and long-lived (roughly 88). To avoid experimental bias, donors of different ages were distributed randomly across sequencing lanes. Using the same blood draw, the study looked at two additional independent replicas of 1 million unique cDNA reads for two donors, one aged 18 to 30 and the other aged 80 or older. Broad study findings and their caveats: Observed TCR beta diversity correlated strongly with the percentage of naive T cells measured by flow cytometry. Total diversity estimates from one million sequenced T cells were considered lower bounds and underestimates. As age increased, observed TCR beta diversity per million T cells dropped in a roughly linear way, and a significant reduction was already evident by age about 40. Donor CMV infection status was unknown, potentially confounding age-related changes in expanded clonotypes. Compared with the aged group, more naive CD4+ T cells, fewer expanded clones and increased TCR diversity were shown by the long-lived group, suggesting age selection. Conclusive comparison of naive and antigen-experienced compartments was prevented by the profiling of bulk unsorted PBMCs.

The method behind the library was 5' RACE. Instrument used: Illumina HiSeq 2500. A second PCR of about 7 to 12 cycles was run with a J-beta primer mix and a sample-barcoded 5' primer. A template-switch 5' adaptor carrying 12 random nucleotides introduced a unique molecular identifier onto each TCR beta cDNA molecule. Each sample yielded at least 2.5 million CDR3-containing paired-end reads. First-strand cDNA synthesis was performed from all RNA using the Mint cDNA synthesis kit, with priming by a TRBC-specific oligonucleotide. All cDNA was treated with uracil-DNA glycosylase and then went through a first 18-cycle PCR with the universal primers M1SS and BC2_uni_R. The authors' pipeline ran thus. For normalization, 1 million high-quality reads, each with a distinct molecular identifier, were randomly selected from each sample. Reads sharing molecular identifiers were discarded rather than binned into consensus sequences. CDR3 identification, clonotype clustering and error correction used MiTCR with a Q25 quality threshold and the strictest error-elimination algorithm. A nonparametric unseen species model using Euler transformation provided a lower-bound estimate of total TCR beta diversity. The public reads were reprocessed in TCRdb via fastp at Q25 and MiXCR, keeping in-frame beta chains. Each record represents a unique CDR3 protein, reported with the most common genes and DNA among its rows. The V and J calls reflect TCRdb's pipeline rather than the authors' work. This sample comprises approximately 1.5 million distinct CDR3 sequences, 30% to 35% of them detected only once. The ten biggest clones cover roughly 10% of the sample.

Donors were a few dozen systemically healthy Caucasian individuals from Russia aged roughly 6 to 90 years. Each donor gave about 9.8 milliliters of peripheral blood, drawn into EDTA-treated Vacutainer tubes. Ficoll-Paque density-gradient centrifugation was used to isolate PBMCs, with at least 6 million obtained per sample. Trizol reagent was used to extract total RNA from the PBMCs, yielding at least 6 micrograms per sample. The percentages of naive CD45RAhigh/CD27high T cells were determined by flow cytometry on a PBMC aliquot from every donor. The CDR1 and CDR2 encoded by the germline V gene are ENHRY and SYGVKD. Cut back by 4 bases and 4 bases, the V and J ends lie 11 bases apart. The CDR3 has 14 amino acids, counting the end cysteine and phenylalanine. Just the 42-base CDR3 DNA is kept, in frame starting at base 1. Turning to this clonotype: Its target antigen remains unknown. No much larger clone exists at a distance of one base, and base qualities are not known.

The rearranged segments are TRBV10-3 and TRBJ1-5, with the D gene too uncertain to name. The receptor's source is a woman aged 25 to 45 in good health. The specimen was blood. CDR3 reads: CAISGKVTNQPQHF. The DNA sequence is given as TGTGCCATCAGTGGGAAGGTTACGAATCAGCCCCAGCATTTT.